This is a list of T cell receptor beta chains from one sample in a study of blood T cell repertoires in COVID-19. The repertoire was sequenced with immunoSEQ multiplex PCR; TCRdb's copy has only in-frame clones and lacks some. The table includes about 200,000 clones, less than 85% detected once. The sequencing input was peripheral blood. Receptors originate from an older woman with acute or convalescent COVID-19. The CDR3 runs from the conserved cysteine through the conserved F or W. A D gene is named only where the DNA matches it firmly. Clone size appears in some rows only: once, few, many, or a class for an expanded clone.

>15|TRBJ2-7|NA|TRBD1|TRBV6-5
CASSYSGTAAYEQYF
TGTGCCAGCAGTTACTCCGGGACAGCTGCCTACGAGCAGTACTTC
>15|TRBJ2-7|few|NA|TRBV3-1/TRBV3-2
CASSQGRIGLYEQYF
TGTGCCAGCAGCCAAGGGCGGATAGGCCTCTACGAGCAGTACTTC
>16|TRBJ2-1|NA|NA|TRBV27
CASSLSPSQTYNEQFF
TGTGCCAGCAGTTTAAGCCCTAGCCAAACCTACAATGAGCAGTTCTTC
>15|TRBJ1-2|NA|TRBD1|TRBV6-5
CASSYDERGLGGYTF
TGTGCCAGCAGTTACGACGAGAGGGGGCTTGGTGGCTACACCTTC
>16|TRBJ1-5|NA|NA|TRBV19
CASSKRAQAGNQPQHF
TGTGCCAGTAGTAAAAGGGCGCAAGCGGGCAATCAGCCCCAGCATTTT
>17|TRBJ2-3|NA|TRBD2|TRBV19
CASSGGLAGRITDTQYF
TGTGCCAGTAGTGGGGGATTAGCGGGGAGGATAACAGATACGCAGTATTTT
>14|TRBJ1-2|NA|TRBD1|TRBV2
CASKRQGRRDGYTF
TGTGCCAGCAAGAGACAGGGGAGACGAGATGGCTACACCTTC
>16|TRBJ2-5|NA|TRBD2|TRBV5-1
CASSLALAGGQETQYF
TGCGCCAGCAGCTTGGCACTAGCGGGAGGCCAAGAGACCCAGTACTTC
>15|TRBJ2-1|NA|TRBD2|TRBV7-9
CASSLAPGTSNEQFF
TGTGCCAGCAGCTTAGCGCCCGGGACTAGCAATGAGCAGTTCTTC
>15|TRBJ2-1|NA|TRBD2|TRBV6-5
CALRRSGRKDNEQFF
TGTGCCCTCAGAAGGAGCGGGAGGAAAGACAATGAGCAGTTCTTC
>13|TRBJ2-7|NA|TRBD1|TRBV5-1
CASSFEGAGEQYF
TGCGCCAGCAGCTTCGAGGGGGCTGGCGAGCAGTACTTC
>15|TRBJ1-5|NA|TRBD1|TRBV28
CASSPGQGVIQPQHF
TGTGCCAGCAGTCCGGGACAGGGGGTTATTCAGCCCCAGCATTTT
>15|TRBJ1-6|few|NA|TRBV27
CASSLSAAYNSPLHF
TGTGCCAGCAGTTTATCGGCTGCCTATAATTCACCCCTCCACTTT
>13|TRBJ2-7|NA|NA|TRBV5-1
CASSLDRYYEQYF
TGCGCCAGCAGCTTGGACAGATACTACGAGCAGTACTTC
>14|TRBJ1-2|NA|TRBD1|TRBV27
CASRRQGAGYGYTF
TGTGCCAGCCGACGACAGGGGGCCGGGTATGGCTACACCTTC
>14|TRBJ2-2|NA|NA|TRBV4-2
CASSQEQGGGELFF
TGTGCCAGCAGCCAAGAACAGGGCGGCGGGGAGCTGTTTTTT
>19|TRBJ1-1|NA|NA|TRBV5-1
CASPEPRARGRNENTEAFF
TGCGCCAGCCCGGAACCAAGGGCCCGCGGGAGAAATGAGAACACTGAAGCTTTCTTT
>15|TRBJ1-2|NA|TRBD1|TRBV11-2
CASSKTRDSSYGYTF
TGTGCCAGCAGCAAGACCCGGGACAGTTCCTATGGCTACACCTTC
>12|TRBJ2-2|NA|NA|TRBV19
CASSIVAGELFF
TGTGCCAGTAGTATCGTCGCCGGGGAGCTGTTTTTT
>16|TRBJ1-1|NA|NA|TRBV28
CASSSYRRAQDTEAFF
TGTGCCAGCAGTTCTTACCGGAGGGCGCAGGACACTGAAGCTTTCTTT
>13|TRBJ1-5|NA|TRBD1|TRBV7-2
CASSVDRDQPQHF
TGTGCCAGCAGCGTGGACAGGGATCAGCCCCAGCATTTT
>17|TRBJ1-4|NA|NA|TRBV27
CASSLSGFGQINEKLFF
TGTGCCAGCAGTTTATCGGGTTTTGGACAGATTAATGAAAAACTGTTTTTT
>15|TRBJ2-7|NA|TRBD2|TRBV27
CASKPGLAGPYEQYF
TGTGCCAGCAAACCGGGACTAGCGGGACCCTACGAGCAGTACTTC
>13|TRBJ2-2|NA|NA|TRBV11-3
CASSLAGRSELFF
TGTGCCAGCAGCTTAGCCGGTCGGAGTGAGCTGTTTTTT
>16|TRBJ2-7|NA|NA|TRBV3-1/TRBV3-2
CATSPGVGQPWDEQYF
TGTGCCACCTCCCCGGGAGTGGGACAGCCTTGGGACGAGCAGTACTTC
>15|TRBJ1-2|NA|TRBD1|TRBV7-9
CASSFPFTGDYGYTF
TGTGCCAGCAGCTTCCCTTTTACAGGGGACTATGGCTACACCTTC
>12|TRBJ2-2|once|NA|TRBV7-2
CASSLLAGELFF
TGTGCCAGCAGCTTATTAGCCGGGGAGCTGTTTTTT
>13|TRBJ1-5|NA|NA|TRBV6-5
CASNYFPDQPQHF
TGTGCCAGCAATTATTTTCCTGATCAGCCCCAGCATTTT
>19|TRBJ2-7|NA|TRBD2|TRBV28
CASSPPVPGLAVPSYEQYF
TGTGCCAGCAGTCCCCCCGTCCCGGGACTAGCGGTACCCTCCTACGAGCAGTACTTC
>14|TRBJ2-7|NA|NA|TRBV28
CASSLSRGAHEQYF
TGTGCCAGCAGTTTATCCAGGGGCGCCCACGAGCAGTACTTC
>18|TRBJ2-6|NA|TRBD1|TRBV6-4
CASSVSGTGITGANVLTF
TGTGCCAGCAGTGTTTCCGGGACAGGAATTACTGGGGCCAACGTCCTGACTTTC
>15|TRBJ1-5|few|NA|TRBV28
CASSLQGLGNQPQHF
TGTGCCAGCAGTTTACAGGGGCTCGGCAATCAGCCCCAGCATTTT
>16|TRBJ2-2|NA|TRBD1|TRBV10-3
CAISGTGSTNTGELFF
TGTGCCATCAGTGGGACAGGGAGCACGAACACCGGGGAGCTGTTTTTT
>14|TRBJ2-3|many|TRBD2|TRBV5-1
CASSLAGGRDTQYF
TGCGCCAGCAGCTTGGCGGGGGGGAGAGATACGCAGTATTTT
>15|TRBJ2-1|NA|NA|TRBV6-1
CASIEPYTLYNEQFF
TGTGCCAGCATTGAACCGTATACTCTCTACAATGAGCAGTTCTTC
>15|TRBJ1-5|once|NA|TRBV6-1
CASSEGGEKNQPQHF
TGTGCCAGCAGTGAGGGGGGAGAAAAAAATCAGCCCCAGCATTTT
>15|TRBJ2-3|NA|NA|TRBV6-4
CASSVSGVPTDTQYF
TGTGCCAGCAGTGTTTCAGGGGTACCCACAGATACGCAGTATTTT
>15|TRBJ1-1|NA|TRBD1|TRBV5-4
CASSLRGQGLAEAFF
TGTGCCAGCAGCTTGAGAGGACAGGGGTTGGCTGAAGCTTTCTTT
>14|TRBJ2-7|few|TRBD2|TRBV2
CASSVGRGDDEQYF
TGTGCCAGCAGCGTGGGGCGGGGGGACGACGAGCAGTACTTC
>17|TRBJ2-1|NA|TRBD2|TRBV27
CASSLIAGGSSYNEQFF
TGTGCCAGCAGTTTAATAGCGGGAGGTAGCTCCTACAATGAGCAGTTCTTC
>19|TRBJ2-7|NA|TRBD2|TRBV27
CASSYRGGTSGRNGYEQYF
TGTGCCAGCAGCTACAGGGGGGGAACTAGCGGGAGAAACGGGTACGAGCAGTACTTC
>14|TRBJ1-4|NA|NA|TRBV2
CASFSDSLNEKLFF
TGTGCCAGCTTCTCGGACAGCCTTAATGAAAAACTGTTTTTT
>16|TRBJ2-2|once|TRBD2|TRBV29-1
CSVEGLAGGHTGELFF
TGCAGCGTTGAAGGGCTAGCGGGAGGGCACACCGGGGAGCTGTTTTTT
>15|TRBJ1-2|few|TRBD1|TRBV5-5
CASSLRTGGDYGYTF
TGTGCCAGCAGCCTACGGACAGGGGGCGACTATGGCTACACCTTC
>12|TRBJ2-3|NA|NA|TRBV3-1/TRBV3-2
CASSENTDTQYF
TGTGCCAGCAGCGAGAACACAGATACGCAGTATTTT
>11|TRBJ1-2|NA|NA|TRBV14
CASSGVGSYTF
TGTGCCAGCAGCGGGGTCGGGAGCTACACCTTC
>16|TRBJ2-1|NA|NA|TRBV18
CASSPLTRVNTNEQFF
TGTGCCAGCTCACCCCTGACTAGAGTAAACACCAATGAGCAGTTCTTC
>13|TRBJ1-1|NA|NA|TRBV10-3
CAIRDSGYTEAFF
TGTGCCATCAGGGACTCGGGTTACACTGAAGCTTTCTTT
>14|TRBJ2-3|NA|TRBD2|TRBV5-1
CASREGGSPDTQYF
TGCGCCAGCAGAGAGGGCGGGAGCCCAGATACGCAGTATTTT
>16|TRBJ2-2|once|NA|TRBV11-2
CASSLSPGVGTGELFF
TGTGCCAGCAGCTTATCACCGGGAGTCGGTACCGGGGAGCTGTTTTTT
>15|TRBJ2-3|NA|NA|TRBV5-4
CASSRLDRGADTQYF
TGTGCCAGCAGCCGACTAGATAGGGGTGCAGATACGCAGTATTTT
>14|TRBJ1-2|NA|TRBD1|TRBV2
CASSVLQGAEGYTF
TGTGCCAGCAGTGTCCTACAGGGGGCGGAGGGCTACACCTTC
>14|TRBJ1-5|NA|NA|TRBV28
CASSSRQGNQPQHF
TGTGCCAGCAGCTCCAGACAGGGCAATCAGCCCCAGCATTTT
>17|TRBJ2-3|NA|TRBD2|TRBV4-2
CASSPRTSGLNTDTQYF
TGTGCCAGCAGCCCCAGGACTAGCGGATTGAACACAGATACGCAGTATTTT